This T cell receptor (beta chain) was sequenced during a study of blood T cell repertoires in COVID-19. Study information: Acute and convalescent COVID-19 specimens originated in the United States, Italy and Spain.

Per the original data handling: Using reference gene primer amplification, nucleated cell counts were estimated. Assay: immunoSEQ multiplex PCR; the TCRdb copy retains only in-frame clones and omits some. Clone size and V and J calls were adopted from that table, with D and trimming inferred from the DNA. The sample records about 270,000 clones, 90% being singletons. This TCR came from a woman aged 25 to 45 with acute COVID-19. The sequenced material came from PBMCs or T cells enriched from blood (not recorded which).

The CDR3 DNA is TGTGCCAGCAGCCAGGGACTAGCCAAAAACATTCAGTACTTC. Its translation is CASSQGLAKNIQYF. This chain uses TRBV3-1 (or the pseudogene TRBV3-2) with TRBJ2-4; D perhaps matches TRBD2 (6 bases). Trimming took 3 bases from V and 0 from J, leaving 6 bases between them. The CDR3 extends over 14 amino acids. From germline, CDR1 is LGHDT and CDR2 YNNKEL (reference sequence).